Presented here are 13 T cell receptor beta chains from one specimen sequenced in a study of blood T cell repertoires in COVID-19. Data came from immunoSEQ multiplex PCR; TCRdb stores just in-frame clones and leaves some out. The sample contains 300,000 to 400,000 clones, approximately 82% of which appear only once. The sample comprised peripheral blood. Source of these receptors: a man in his thirties or forties with active or convalescent COVID-19.

Turning to this clone: The same CDR3 can be traced to other DNA sequences in this sample. The J gene is TRBJ2-1, the V gene TRBV9; D unresolved. The CDR3 sequence is 13 residues long. Germline V gene lookup returns CDR1 SGDLS and CDR2 YYNGEE. Trimming removed 0 bases at V and 1 base at J, with 2 bases between. CDR3 region: CASSVASYNEQFF. DNA of the CDR3: TGTGCCAGCAGCGTAGCGTCCTACAATGAGCAGTTCTTC. The variable domain in full, with the rest retrieved from reference TRBV9 and TRBJ2-1, is DSGVTQTPKHLITATGQRVTLRCSPRSGDLSVYWYQQSLDQGLQFLIQYYNGEERAKGNILERFSAQQFPDLHSELNLSSLELGDSALYFCASSVASYNEQFFGPGTRLTVL.

The rearrangement uses TRBV5-6 and TRBJ2-5, with TRBD2 matching 7 bases. CDR3 length: 14 residues. The germline gives CDR1 SGHDT, CDR2 YYEEEE. With V trimmed by 0 bases and J by 5 bases, 4 bases remained unmatched. The CDR3: CASSLVGGMETQYF. For the CDR3, the DNA is TGTGCCAGCAGCTTGGTGGGGGGGATGGAGACCCAGTACTTC. The full variable domain, its missing parts supplied by reference TRBV5-6 and TRBJ2-5, is DAGVTQSPTHLIKTRGQQVTLRCSPKSGHDTVSWYQQALGQGPQFIFQYYEEEERQRGNFPDRFSGHQFPNYSSELNVNALLLGDSALYLCASSLVGGMETQYFGPGTRLLVL.

V is TRBV19 and J is TRBJ2-1; 11 bases are a match to TRBD1. V shed 3 bases, J shed 4 bases, and the junction held 2 bases outside the gene matches. CDR1 is LNHDA and CDR2 is SQIVND in the germline V gene (reference sequence). The length of the CDR3 is 15 residues. The CDR3: CASSIGTGGYNEQFF. In nucleotides, the CDR3 is TGTGCCAGTAGTATTGGGACAGGGGGTTACAATGAGCAGTTCTTC.

The J gene is TRBJ2-1, the V gene TRBV4-3; 8 bases match TRBD2. V shed 2 bases and J 7 bases; nucleotides not matched to a gene: 16. The germline V gene encodes CDR1 LGHNA and CDR2 YSLEER. The CDR3 runs 18 residues. The CDR3 loop is CASSQLASGSFGGNEQFF. CDR3 sequence (DNA): TGCGCCAGCAGCCAATTGGCTAGCGGGTCCTTCGGGGGAAATGAGCAGTTCTTC.

This clone was seen only once. The gene calls are TRBV4-3 and TRBJ2-4; TRBD1 aligns across 8 bases. Germline CDR1 is LGHNA and CDR2 is YSLEER. The CDR3 is 14 amino acids. The V gene end was trimmed by 4 bases and the J gene end by 8 bases; junction bases not matched to a gene: 7. The CDR3 sequence: CASSPLAQGDIQYF. DNA of the CDR3: TGCGCCAGCAGCCCTTTAGCACAGGGGGACATTCAGTACTTC.

This clone was observed once. V and J are TRBV7-3 and TRBJ2-1, with no clear D. Germline V gene sequence: CDR1 SGHTA, CDR2 FQGTGA. V was cut by 1 base and J by 9 bases, with 10 bases left in between. The length of the CDR3 is 13 residues. CDR3 sequence: CASSLNLSGEQFF. CDR3 sequence (DNA): TGTGCCAGCAGCTTAAACTTGTCGGGTGAGCAGTTCTTC.

This chain uses TRBV18 with TRBJ2-5, with D possibly matching TRBD1 (5 bases). The CDR3 length is 15 residues. CDR1 and CDR2 (germline): KGHSH, LQKENI. The V end was cut by 3 bases, the J end by 5 bases, with 16 bases between. The CDR3 here is CASSPGQGGVETQYF. As DNA, the CDR3 is TGTGCCAGCTCACCGGGCCAGGGTGGTGTCGAGACCCAGTACTTC.

V usage is TRBV3-1 (or the pseudogene TRBV3-2) and J usage is TRBJ2-1; D may be TRBD2 (6 bases). Germline CDR1 is LGHDT and CDR2 is YNNKEL (reference sequence). This CDR3 contains 16 residues. V lost 1 base and J lost 5, with 15 bases in between. CDR3 nucleotides: TGTGCCAGCAGCCAAGTGCAGCCTAGCGCTAACAATGAGCAGTTCTTC. It codes for CASSQVQPSANNEQFF.

This rearrangement joins TRBV4-1 to TRBJ2-7; D remains unclear. The germline V and J ends were trimmed by 0 bases and 3 bases, with 12 bases remaining between them. Germline lookup yields CDR1 MGHRA and CDR2 YSYEKL. There are 15 residues in the CDR3. CDR3 amino acids: CASSQDQIRNYEQYF. The CDR3 region has the DNA TGCGCCAGCAGCCAAGATCAGATCAGGAACTACGAGCAGTACTTC.

The rearrangement joins TRBV5-6 to TRBJ2-3; no clear D. The CDR3 extends over 16 amino acids. Looked up from germline, CDR1 is SGHDT and CDR2 is YYEEEE. V gave up 0 bases and J gave up 6 bases, with 17 bases separating them. This chain's CDR3 is CASSLGLERTTDTQYF. The CDR3 DNA reads TGTGCCAGCAGCTTGGGACTGGAGCGTACAACGGATACGCAGTATTTT.

With regard to this clone: A much larger clone lies a single base off, so this may be a read error. The same CDR3 also results from other DNA sequences found in this sample. This rearrangement joins TRBV3-1 (or the pseudogene TRBV3-2) to TRBJ1-1, with 7 bases identical to TRBD1. J gave up 1 base and V 4 bases, and 3 bases lay outside the gene matches. Germline CDR1 reads LGHDT; CDR2 reads YNNKEL (reference sequence). This CDR3 is 14 amino acids long. The CDR3 loop is CASSRDRENTEAFF. CDR3 bases: TGTGCCAGCAGCCGAGACAGGGAGAACACTGAAGCTTTCTTT.

The chain recombines TRBV28 with TRBJ2-2; D perhaps matches TRBD1 (6 bases). The V end lost 4 bases, the J end lost 7 bases, and 16 bases lay between the germline ends. Per the germline V gene, CDR1 is MDHEN and CDR2 is SYDVKM. The length of the CDR3 is 15 residues. The CDR3 DNA reads TGTGCCAGCAGTTCCTACAGGGCATTTGGCGGGGAGCTGTTTTTT. This gives the protein CASSSYRAFGGELFF.

The chain is built from TRBV7-9 and TRBJ1-2, with D unclear. Deletions cut 0 bases from V and 4 bases from J, with 12 bases between. CDR3 length equals 15 residues. Per the germline V gene, CDR1 is SEHNR and CDR2 is FQNEAQ (reference sequence). The CDR3 nucleotides read TGTGCCAGCAGCTTAGCGTCTCAGTCCCGCTATGGCTACACCTTC. As protein: CASSLASQSRYGYTF.